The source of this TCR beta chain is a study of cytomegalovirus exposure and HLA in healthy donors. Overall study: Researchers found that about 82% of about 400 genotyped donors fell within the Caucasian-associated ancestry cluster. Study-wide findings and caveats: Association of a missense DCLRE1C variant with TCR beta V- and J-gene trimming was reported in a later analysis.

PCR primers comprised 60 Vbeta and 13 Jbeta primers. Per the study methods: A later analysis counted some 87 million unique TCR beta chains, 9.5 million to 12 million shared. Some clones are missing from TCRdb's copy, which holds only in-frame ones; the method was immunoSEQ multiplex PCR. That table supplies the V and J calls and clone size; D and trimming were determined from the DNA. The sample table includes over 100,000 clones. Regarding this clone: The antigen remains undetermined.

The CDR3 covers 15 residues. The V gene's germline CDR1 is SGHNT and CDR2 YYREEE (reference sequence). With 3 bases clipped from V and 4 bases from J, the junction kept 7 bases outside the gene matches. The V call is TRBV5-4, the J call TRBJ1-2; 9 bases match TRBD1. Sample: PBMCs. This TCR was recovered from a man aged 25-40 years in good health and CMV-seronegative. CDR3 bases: TGTGCCAGCAGCTCGAGGGGACAGGGAGTCTATGGCTACACCTTC. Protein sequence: CASSSRGQGVYGYTF.